This TCR beta chain appears in the sequencing data of a study of cytomegalovirus exposure and HLA in healthy donors. Study as a whole: Unique TCRs from HLA-typed donors, 65 million to 85 million of them, were held in an early data release.

As for this clone: Its target is not known.

CDR1 is MGHDK and CDR2 is SYGVNS in the germline V gene. Trimming cost V 2 bases and J 2 bases, with 10 bases left between them. The CDR3 has 14 residues. Study-level findings and limits: HLA-A and HLA-B allele assignments for most subjects were reportedly predicted accurately using TCR beta sequences.

A multiplex PCR was run with 60 Vbeta primers and 13 Jbeta primers. Only in-frame clones appear in the TCRdb table, and some are missing; sequencing was by immunoSEQ multiplex PCR. The profile shows about 150,000 clones, almost 80% of them singletons. This sequence originates from a male donor in good health and CMV-seronegative. The chain employs TRBV25-1 and TRBJ2-7, with D perhaps matching TRBD1 (5 bases). The sequencing sample was made of PBMCs. CDR3 bases: TGTGCCAGCAGTGAAATAGGGGCCACCTACGAGCAGTACTTC. Translation: CASSEIGATYEQYF.